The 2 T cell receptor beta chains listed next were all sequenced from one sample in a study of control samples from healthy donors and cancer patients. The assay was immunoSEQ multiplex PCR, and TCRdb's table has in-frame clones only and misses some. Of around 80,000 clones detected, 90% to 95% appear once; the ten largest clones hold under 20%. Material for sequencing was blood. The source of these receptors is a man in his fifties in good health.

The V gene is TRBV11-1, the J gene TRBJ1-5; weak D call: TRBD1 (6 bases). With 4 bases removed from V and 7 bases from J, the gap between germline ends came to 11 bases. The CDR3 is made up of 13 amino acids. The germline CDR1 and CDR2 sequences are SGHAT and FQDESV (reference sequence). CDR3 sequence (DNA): TGTGCCAGCAGCTCACAGGGAGGGCAGCCCCAGCATTTT. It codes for CASSSQGGQPQHF.

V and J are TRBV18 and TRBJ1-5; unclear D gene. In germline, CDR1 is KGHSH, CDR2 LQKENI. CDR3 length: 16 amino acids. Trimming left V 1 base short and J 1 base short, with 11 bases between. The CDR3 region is CASSPQAVPSNQPQHF. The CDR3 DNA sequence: TGTGCCAGCTCACCACAAGCGGTGCCCAGCAATCAGCCCCAGCATTTT.